A selection of T cell receptor beta chains follows, all from one sample in a study of T-cell memory formation after mild COVID-19. From the 5' RACE reads, TCRdb called clonotypes with MiXCR, one entry per CDR3 protein. The sample includes 500,000 to 650,000 distinct CDR3 sequences, less than 25% of them seen just once. Sequencing was carried out using PBMCs or a T cell subset sorted from them (not recorded which). These TCRs come from an adult woman who had mild COVID-19 (a few samples of this study predate the infection). Cell type and time point are not known. Both conserved end residues are part of each CDR3. A D gene is named only where the DNA matches it firmly. Clone size is given for some rows only: seen once, a few or many times, or a class if the clone is expanded.

cdr3_length	j_call	clone_size	v_call	d_call	cdr3_nt	cdr3_aa
15	TRBJ1-6	-	TRBV5-1	-	TGCGCCAGCAGCGGGAGGACGGGGAATAATTCACCCCTCCACTTT	CASSGRTGNNSPLHF
18	TRBJ1-2	few	TRBV27	-	TGTGCCAGCAGTTTATCATTTAGGAGGGGAGGAATAGGCTATGGCTACACCTTC	CASSLSFRRGGIGYGYTF
14	TRBJ2-1	-	TRBV5-1	TRBD2	TGCGCCAGCAGGACGGGGACTAGCGGGGTTGAGCAGTTCTTC	CASRTGTSGVEQFF
14	TRBJ2-5	-	TRBV5-5	-	TGTGCCAGCAGCGGCGGACACCCTCAAGAGACCCAGTACTTC	CASSGGHPQETQYF
15	TRBJ2-3	few	TRBV4-1	-	TGCGCCAGCAGCCAATCATTAGGACCTAGAGGTACGCAGTATTTT	CASSQSLGPRGTQYF
17	TRBJ1-5	-	TRBV5-1	-	TGCGCCAGCAGCTTGTCGCCCATGACGGGGGGCAATCAGCCCCAGCATTTT	CASSLSPMTGGNQPQHF
15	TRBJ2-5	few	TRBV6-6	-	TGTGCCAGCAGTTACCTACTGTGGAGTGAAGAGACCCAGTACTTC	CASSYLLWSEETQYF
15	TRBJ1-3	few	TRBV4-3	-	TGCGCCAGCAGCCAAGACCAAGTCTCTGGAAACACCATATATTTT	CASSQDQVSGNTIYF
12	TRBJ1-1	-	TRBV12-3/TRBV12-4	-	TGTGCCAGCAGTCCATCCGGGGGGGGGCCTTTCTTT	CASSPSGGGPFF
12	TRBJ1-2	-	TRBV20-1	TRBD1	TGCAGTGCTAGCAGGGGGGGCTATGGCTACACCTTC	CSASRGGYGYTF
20	TRBJ2-1	few	TRBV3-1	TRBD2	TGTGCCAGCAGCCGGATTGCGGGAGGGCCGGAAAAGAGCTCCTACAATGAGCAGTTCTTC	CASSRIAGGPEKSSYNEQFF
11	TRBJ2-7	few	TRBV6-5	-	TGTGCCAGCAGAGGTACCCACGAGCAGTACTTC	CASRGTHEQYF
14	TRBJ1-5	many	TRBV6-2/TRBV6-3	-	TGTGCCAGCAGTCGGGGGAATAGCAATCAGCCCCAGCATTTT	CASSRGNSNQPQHF
13	TRBJ2-1	few	TRBV5-1	TRBD2	TGCGCCAGCAGACCGGGGAGGGAAGATGAGCAGTTCTTC	CASRPGREDEQFF
12	TRBJ2-2	-	TRBV7-9	-	TGTGCCAGCAGCTTAGCGTCAAAGGAGCTGTTTTTT	CASSLASKELFF
15	TRBJ1-5	few	TRBV9	TRBD1	TGTGCCAGCAGCGCGGGACAGGGTGGGTTTCAGCCCCAGCATTTT	CASSAGQGGFQPQHF
14	TRBJ2-3	few	TRBV11-2	-	TGTGCCAGCACTCCCCCCGGCATGCAAGATACGCAGTATTTT	CASTPPGMQDTQYF
15	TRBJ2-7	few	TRBV7-8	TRBD1	TGTGCCAGCAGTCCAAATTGGGACAGCTCCTACGAGCAGTACTTC	CASSPNWDSSYEQYF
14	TRBJ2-3	-	TRBV6-5	TRBD1	TGTGCCAGCAGGATACAGGGGGGCGCAGATACGCAGTATTTT	CASRIQGGADTQYF
15	TRBJ2-7	few	TRBV10-3	TRBD1	TGTGCCATCAGGGCGACAGGGTCTAGCTCCTACGAGCAGTACTTC	CAIRATGSSSYEQYF
16	TRBJ1-1	few	TRBV5-5	TRBD1	TGTGCCAGCAGCTTGGGACCGGGACAGGGGAACACTGAAGCTTTCTTT	CASSLGPGQGNTEAFF
16	TRBJ2-2	-	TRBV11-2	-	TGTGCCAGCAGCTTACAGGGAAGGACAAACACCGGGGAGCTGTTTTTT	CASSLQGRTNTGELFF
14	TRBJ2-7	few	TRBV4-1	-	TGCGCCAGCAGCCAAATAGGTCGCCTCTACGAGCAGTACTTC	CASSQIGRLYEQYF
14	TRBJ1-5	many	TRBV20-1	-	TGCAGTGCCCTAAAGGCCAGCCCCAATCAGCCCCAGCATTTT	CSALKASPNQPQHF
15	TRBJ2-5	-	TRBV7-6	-	TGTGCCAGCGGACGCGAGGGGCGAAGGTCCGAGACCCAGTACTTC	CASGREGRRSETQYF
15	TRBJ2-2	-	TRBV28	TRBD2	TGTGCCAGCAGAAGACTAGCGGGAGCTACCGGGGAGCTGTTTTTT	CASRRLAGATGELFF
14	TRBJ2-3	-	TRBV5-4	-	TGTGCCAGCAGCTTGGACGGCACCGCAGATACGCAGTATTTT	CASSLDGTADTQYF
18	TRBJ1-1	-	TRBV11-3	TRBD1	TGTGCCAGCAGCCACCATAAACTAAAACAGGGGGCCGCCACTGAAGCTTTCTTT	CASSHHKLKQGAATEAFF
14	TRBJ2-1	-	TRBV7-9	-	TGTGCCAGCAGCTTATCGACCCGGCACAATGAGCAGTTCTTC	CASSLSTRHNEQFF
14	TRBJ2-7	once	TRBV4-1	-	TGCGCCAGCAGCCAAGTCCCACAGGACTACGAGCAGTACTTC	CASSQVPQDYEQYF
13	TRBJ1-2	-	TRBV3-1	-	TGTGCCAGCAGCCGGCACAGTGACTATGGCTACACCTTC	CASSRHSDYGYTF
15	TRBJ2-1	-	TRBV19	TRBD2	TGTGCCAGTAGTATCCCCGGGAGGGTGCTCAATGAGCAGTTCTTC	CASSIPGRVLNEQFF
16	TRBJ2-2	-	TRBV20-1	TRBD2	TGCAGTGCTAGTTGGTCAGCGGGAGGATATAACGGGGAGCTGTTTTTT	CSASWSAGGYNGELFF
13	TRBJ2-7	-	TRBV29-1	-	TGCAGCGTTGAAGAGGAGGTCCCCTACGAGCAGTACTTC	CSVEEEVPYEQYF
16	TRBJ2-5	-	TRBV7-9	-	TGTGCCAGCAGCCCACATCATGACAAGGGGAAAGAGACCCAGTACTTC	CASSPHHDKGKETQYF
13	TRBJ2-7	-	TRBV19	-	TGTGCCAGTAGCTGGGGCATTACCTACGAGCAGTACTTC	CASSWGITYEQYF
12	TRBJ2-5	-	TRBV29-1	-	TGCAGCGTTGAGTCCTTTCAAGAGACCCAGTACTTC	CSVESFQETQYF
15	TRBJ1-5	-	TRBV12-3/TRBV12-4	-	TGTGCCAGCAGTTTTGGGGGACTGAGCAATCAGCCCCAGCATTTT	CASSFGGLSNQPQHF
14	TRBJ2-7	-	TRBV12-3/TRBV12-4	-	TGTGCCAGCAGTTTAGGGCACGGGGCGCCCGAGCAGTACTTC	CASSLGHGAPEQYF
15	TRBJ1-1	few	TRBV6-1	-	TGTGCCAGCAGTGCGAGAGACGGAAAGAACACTGAAGCTTTCTTT	CASSARDGKNTEAFF
11	TRBJ1-2	-	TRBV6-5	-	TGTGCCAGCAGAACCCAGGGCGGCTACACCTTC	CASRTQGGYTF
14	TRBJ1-2	few	TRBV10-3	TRBD1	TGTGCCATCAGCCCAGGGGGAGCTTTCTATGGCTACACCTTC	CAISPGGAFYGYTF
15	TRBJ1-4	few	TRBV6-5	-	TGTGCCAGCAGTACCGGGCTCTTAATGGGTGAAAAACTGTTTTTT	CASSTGLLMGEKLFF
14	TRBJ2-7	-	TRBV27	TRBD2	TGTGCCAGCAGTTCCTCGGGGGGGGCACACGAGCAGTACTTC	CASSSSGGAHEQYF
12	TRBJ1-1	-	TRBV19	-	TGTGCCAGTAGTATGTGGCGGTCTGAAGCTTTCTTT	CASSMWRSEAFF
18	TRBJ2-1	few	TRBV20-1	TRBD2	TGCAGTGCTAGAAATACCCTAGCGGGGGGGGTAAAAGGCAATGAGCAGTTCTTC	CSARNTLAGGVKGNEQFF